Included here is one T cell receptor (beta chain) sequence, with context. The antigen is undetermined. This entry belongs to a study of regulatory T cells in long-lasting Graves disease. The wider study: Duration of antithyroid drug therapy among newly diagnosed Graves' patients was under 3 months. Study-wide results and limits: Study was limited to peripheral blood, excluding thyroid tissue. Persistent disease preferred TRBV28, TRBJ1-2 and TRBJ2-5; new disease, TRBV20-1 and TRBJ2-1. Persistent Graves' patients had lower TCR diversity than newly diagnosed ones.

iRepertoire HTBI primers and Arm-PCR of CDR3 regions built TCR beta libraries. TCRdb reanalysed the multiplex PCR reads using MiXCR and keeps one entry per CDR3 protein. The sample holds a few hundred thousand distinct CDR3 sequences; approximately 16% are singletons and the top ten take over 20%. V was pared by 3 bases and J by 4 bases, with 11 bases of the junction left unmatched. The CDR3 is 16 amino acids. Germline V lookup: CDR1 LNHDA, CDR2 SQIVND (reference sequence). Sample time point: newly diagnosed GD, antithyroid drugs for less than 3 months. RNA extracted from PBMCs served as the sequencing template.

Sequenced here: peripheral blood mononuclear cells (PBMCs), sampled at new diagnosis, from a patient treated with antithyroid drugs. The rearrangement links TRBV19 to TRBJ2-5; TRBD2 matches at 7 bases. The clonotype comes from a female donor with Graves disease. DNA of the CDR3: TGTGCCAGTAGTATTTTTTTAGAACTAGCGAGAGAGACCCAGTACTTC. Translating it yields CASSIFLELARETQYF. Supplemented by reference TRBV19 and TRBJ2-5, the full variable domain reads DGGITQSPKYLFRKEGQNVTLSCEQNLNHDAMYWYRQDPGQGLRLIYYSQIVNDFQKGDIAEGYSVSREKKESFPLTVTSAQKNPTAFYLCASSIFLELARETQYFGPGTRLLVL.